This TCR beta chain was observed in a study of cytomegalovirus exposure and HLA in healthy donors. The study's findings and limits: The authors judged a highly shared variant cluster likely a sequencing artifact.

On this clone: Its target is not known.

Use of 60 Vbeta and 13 Jbeta primers characterized the PCR. Assay used: immunoSEQ multiplex PCR; TCRdb lists only in-frame clones, some missing. The sample has roughly 130,000 clones, about 76% seen once; the top ten hold 6.6%. CDR1 is SGDLS and CDR2 is YYNGEE in the germline V gene. V shed 6 bases and J shed 6 bases, with 19 bases lying between them. This CDR3 is 15 amino acids long. This clonotype was sampled from a man between 40 and 49 years old in good health and CMV-seropositive. Sequenced material: PBMCs. The chain links TRBV9 to TRBJ2-1; possible D gene TRBD2, 6 bases. CDR3 in amino acids: CASIRGPTGGNEQFF. The DNA for the CDR3 is TGTGCCAGCATCCGAGGTCCAACCGGGGGCAATGAGCAGTTCTTC. The whole variable domain, remainder taken from reference TRBV9 and TRBJ2-1, is DSGVTQTPKHLITATGQRVTLRCSPRSGDLSVYWYQQSLDQGLQFLIQYYNGEERAKGNILERFSAQQFPDLHSELNLSSLELGDSALYFCASIRGPTGGNEQFFGPGTRLTVL.